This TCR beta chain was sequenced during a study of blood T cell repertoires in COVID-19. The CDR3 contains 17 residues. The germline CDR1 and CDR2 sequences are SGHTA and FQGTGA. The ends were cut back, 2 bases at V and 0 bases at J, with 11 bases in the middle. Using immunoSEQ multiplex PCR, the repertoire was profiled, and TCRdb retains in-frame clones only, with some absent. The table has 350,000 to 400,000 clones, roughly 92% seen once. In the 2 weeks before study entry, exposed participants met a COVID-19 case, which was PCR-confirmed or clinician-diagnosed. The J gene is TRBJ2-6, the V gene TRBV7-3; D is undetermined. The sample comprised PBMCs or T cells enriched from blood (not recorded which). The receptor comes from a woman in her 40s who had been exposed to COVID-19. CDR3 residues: CASSLPTVNSGANVLTF. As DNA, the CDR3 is TGTGCCAGCAGCTTACCAACAGTTAACTCTGGGGCCAACGTCCTGACTTTC.